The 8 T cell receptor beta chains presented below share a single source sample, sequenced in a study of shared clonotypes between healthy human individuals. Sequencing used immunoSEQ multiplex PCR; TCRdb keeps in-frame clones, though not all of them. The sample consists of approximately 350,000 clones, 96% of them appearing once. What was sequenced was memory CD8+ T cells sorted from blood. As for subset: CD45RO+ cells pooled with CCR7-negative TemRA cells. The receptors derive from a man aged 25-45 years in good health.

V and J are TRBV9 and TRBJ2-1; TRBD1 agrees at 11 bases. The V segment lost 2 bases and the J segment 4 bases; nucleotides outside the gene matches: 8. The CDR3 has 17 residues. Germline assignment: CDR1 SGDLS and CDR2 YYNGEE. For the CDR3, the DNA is TGTGCCAGCAGCGTGGGGCTCCGGGACAGGGGGTACAATGAGCAGTTCTTC. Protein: CASSVGLRDRGYNEQFF.

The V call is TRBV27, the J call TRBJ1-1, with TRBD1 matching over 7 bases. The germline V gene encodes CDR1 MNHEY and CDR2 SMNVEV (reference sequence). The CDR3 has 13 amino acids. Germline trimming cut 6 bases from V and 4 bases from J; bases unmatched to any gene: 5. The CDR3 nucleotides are TGTGCCAGCAGCGACAACAGGGGCACTGAAGCTTTCTTT. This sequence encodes CASSDNRGTEAFF.

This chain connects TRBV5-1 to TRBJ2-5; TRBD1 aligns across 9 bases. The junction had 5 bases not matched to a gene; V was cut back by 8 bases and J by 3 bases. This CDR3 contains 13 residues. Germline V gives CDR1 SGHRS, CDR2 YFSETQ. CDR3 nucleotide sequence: TGCGCCAGTGGGGGACAGGGAGAAGAGACCCAGTACTTC. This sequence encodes CASGGQGEETQYF.

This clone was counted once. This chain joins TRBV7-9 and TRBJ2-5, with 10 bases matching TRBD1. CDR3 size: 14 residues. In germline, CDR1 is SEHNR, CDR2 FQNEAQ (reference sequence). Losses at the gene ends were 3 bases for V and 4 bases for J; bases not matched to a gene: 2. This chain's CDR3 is CASSFDRGRETQYF. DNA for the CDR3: TGTGCCAGCAGCTTTGACAGGGGGCGAGAGACCCAGTACTTC.

The CDR3 here is CASGLVVSGNYNEQFF. The DNA for the CDR3 is TGTGCTAGTGGTTTGGTAGTTAGCGGGAATTACAATGAGCAGTTCTTC. The rearrangement joins TRBV12-5 to TRBJ2-1, with 8 bases matching TRBD2. The CDR3 has 16 residues. Germline CDR1 reads LGHNT; CDR2 reads FRNRAP. V lost 0 bases to trimming and J lost 4 bases; unmatched junction nucleotides: 5.

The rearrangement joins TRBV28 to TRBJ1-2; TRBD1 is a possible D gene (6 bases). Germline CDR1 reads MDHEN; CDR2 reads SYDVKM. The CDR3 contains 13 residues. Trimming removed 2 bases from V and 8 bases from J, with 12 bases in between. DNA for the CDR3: TGTGCCAGCAGTTTAGCCAGGGGAGTCGGCTACACCTTC. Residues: CASSLARGVGYTF.

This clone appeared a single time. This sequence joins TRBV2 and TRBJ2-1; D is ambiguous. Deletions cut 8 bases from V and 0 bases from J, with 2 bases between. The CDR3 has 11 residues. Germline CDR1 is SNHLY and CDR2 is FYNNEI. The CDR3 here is CASDSYNEQFF. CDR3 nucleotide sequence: TGTGCCAGCGACTCCTACAATGAGCAGTTCTTC.

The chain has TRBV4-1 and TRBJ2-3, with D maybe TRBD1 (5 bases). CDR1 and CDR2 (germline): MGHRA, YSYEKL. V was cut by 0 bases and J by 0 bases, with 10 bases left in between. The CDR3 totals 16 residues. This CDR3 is CASSQEPAGSTDTQYF. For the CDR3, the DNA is TGCGCCAGCAGCCAAGAACCGGCAGGGAGCACAGATACGCAGTATTTT.